The clone carrying this TCR beta chain was picked up a small number of times. Its antigen is still unknown. The sample originates from a study of T cells after yellow fever vaccination. In the study overall: Some fractions had low cell numbers, and these were prepared with SMART-Seq v4 Ultra Low Input. Whole-study findings and limits: Boosting was followed by the reappearance of most primary-vaccination clones (about 96% CD4, about 88% CD8).

V gave up 6 bases and J gave up 2 bases; unmatched junction bases: 6. Per germline, CDR1 MNHEY and CDR2 SMNVEV (reference sequence). The CDR3 has 14 amino acids. TCRdb re-derived calls from the 5' RACE reads in MiXCR, one entry per CDR3 protein. This sample has 400,000 or so distinct CDR3 sequences, with 6.2% found just once. Sequences were derived from PBMCs, sampled 5 days after the yellow fever booster vaccination. This sequence originates from a man aged 25-45 years who received the YFV17D yellow fever vaccine. The gene calls are TRBV27 and TRBJ2-5, with 7 bases matching TRBD1. The CDR3 coding sequence is TGTGCCAGCAGCTACCTGGGACAGCAAGAGACCCAGTACTTC. Its translation is CASSYLGQQETQYF.